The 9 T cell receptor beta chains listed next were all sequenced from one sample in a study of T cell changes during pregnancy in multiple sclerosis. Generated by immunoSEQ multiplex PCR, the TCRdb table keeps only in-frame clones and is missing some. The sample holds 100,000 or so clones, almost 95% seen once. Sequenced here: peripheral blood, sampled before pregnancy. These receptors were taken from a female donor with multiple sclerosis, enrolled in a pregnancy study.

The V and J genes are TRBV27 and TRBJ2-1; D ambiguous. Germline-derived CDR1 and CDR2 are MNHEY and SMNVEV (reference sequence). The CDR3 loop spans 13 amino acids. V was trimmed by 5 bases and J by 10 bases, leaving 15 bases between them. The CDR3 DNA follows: TGTGCCAGCAGTGGCAGGTCTTGGCTGGAGCAGTTCTTC. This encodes CASSGRSWLEQFF.

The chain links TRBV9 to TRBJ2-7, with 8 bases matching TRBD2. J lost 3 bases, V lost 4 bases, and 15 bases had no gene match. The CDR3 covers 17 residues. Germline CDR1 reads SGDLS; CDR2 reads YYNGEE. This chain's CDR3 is CASSPGPWLAGLYEQYF. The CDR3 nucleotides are TGTGCCAGCAGCCCCGGGCCTTGGCTAGCGGGCCTCTACGAGCAGTACTTC.

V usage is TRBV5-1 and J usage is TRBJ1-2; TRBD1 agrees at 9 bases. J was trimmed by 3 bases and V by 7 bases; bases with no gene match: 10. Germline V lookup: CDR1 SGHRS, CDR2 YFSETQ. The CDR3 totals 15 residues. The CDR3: CASRNTGGSDYGYTF. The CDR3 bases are TGCGCCAGCCGAAATACAGGGGGCAGTGACTATGGCTACACCTTC.

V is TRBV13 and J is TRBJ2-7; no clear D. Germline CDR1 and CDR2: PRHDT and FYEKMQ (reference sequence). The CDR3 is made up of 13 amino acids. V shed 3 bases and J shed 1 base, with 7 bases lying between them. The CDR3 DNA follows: TGTGCCAGCAGCTTCCGTGAGTCCTACGAGCAGTACTTC. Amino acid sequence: CASSFRESYEQYF.

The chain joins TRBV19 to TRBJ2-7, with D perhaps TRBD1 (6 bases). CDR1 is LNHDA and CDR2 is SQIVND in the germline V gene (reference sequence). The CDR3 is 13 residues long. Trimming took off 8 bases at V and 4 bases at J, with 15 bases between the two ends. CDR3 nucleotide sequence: TGTGCCAGTGGCCCAGGGGTTGGGTACGAGCAGTACTTC. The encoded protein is CASGPGVGYEQYF. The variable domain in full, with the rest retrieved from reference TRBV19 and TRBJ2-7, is DGGITQSPKYLFRKEGQNVTLSCEQNLNHDAMYWYRQDPGQGLRLIYYSQIVNDFQKGDIAEGYSVSREKKESFPLTVTSAQKNPTAFYLCASGPGVGYEQYFGPGTRLTVT.

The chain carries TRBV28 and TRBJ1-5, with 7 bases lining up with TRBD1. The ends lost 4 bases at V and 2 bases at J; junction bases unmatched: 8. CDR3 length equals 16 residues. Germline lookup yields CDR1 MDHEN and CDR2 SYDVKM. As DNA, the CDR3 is TGTGCCAGCAGTTCCCCAAAGGGGGCGGGCAATCAGCCCCAGCATTTT. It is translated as CASSSPKGAGNQPQHF.

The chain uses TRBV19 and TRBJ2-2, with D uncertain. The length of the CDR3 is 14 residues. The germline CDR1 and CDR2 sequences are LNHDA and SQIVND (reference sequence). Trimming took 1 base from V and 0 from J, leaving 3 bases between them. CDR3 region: CASSIAANTGELFF. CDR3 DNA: TGTGCCAGTAGTATAGCCGCGAACACCGGGGAGCTGTTTTTT.

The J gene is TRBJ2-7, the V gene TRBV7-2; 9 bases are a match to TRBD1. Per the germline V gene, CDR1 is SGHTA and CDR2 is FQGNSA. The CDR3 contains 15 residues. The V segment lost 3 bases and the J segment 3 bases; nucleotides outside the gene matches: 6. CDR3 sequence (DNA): TGTGCCAGCAGCTTCCGCCGGGACAGGGTCTACGAGCAGTACTTC. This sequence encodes CASSFRRDRVYEQYF.

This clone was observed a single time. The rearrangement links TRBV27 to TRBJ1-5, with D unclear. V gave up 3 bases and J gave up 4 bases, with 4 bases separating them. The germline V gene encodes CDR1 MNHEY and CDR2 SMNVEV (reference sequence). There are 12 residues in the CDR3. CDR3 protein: CASSFLNQPQHF. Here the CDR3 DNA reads TGTGCCAGCAGTTTCCTTAATCAGCCCCAGCATTTT.